A selection of T cell receptor beta chains follows, all from one sample in a study of blood T cell repertoires in COVID-19. Method: immunoSEQ multiplex PCR; TCRdb's copy keeps in-frame clones and lacks some. The sample lists over 200,000 clones, over 70% seen once, with roughly 5.8% in the top ten. What was sequenced was peripheral blood. These receptors were taken from a man older than 75 with acute or convalescent COVID-19. CDR3s include the opening cysteine and the closing phenylalanine or tryptophan. Fields, in order: CDR3 length, J gene, V gene, clone size, D gene, CDR3 DNA, CDR3 protein. D genes are given only for firm matches. Expanded clones are given a class, and other clones once, few, many or no size at all.

cdr3_length: 13; j_call: TRBJ1-6; v_call: TRBV3-1/TRBV3-2; clone_size: once; d_call: TRBD1; cdr3_nt: TGTGCCAGCAGCCGGGACAGATATTCACCCCTCCACTTT; cdr3_aa: CASSRDRYSPLHF
cdr3_length: 16; j_call: TRBJ2-7; v_call: TRBV12-2; clone_size: -; d_call: -; cdr3_nt: TGTGCAAGTCGCTATCCGCCGACAGGGACTTTTAGACAGCAGTACTTC; cdr3_aa: CASRYPPTGTFRQQYF
cdr3_length: 11; j_call: TRBJ1-2; v_call: TRBV30; clone_size: once; d_call: -; cdr3_nt: TGTGCCGGGACTACTAACTATGGCTACACCTTC; cdr3_aa: CAGTTNYGYTF
cdr3_length: 15; j_call: TRBJ1-1; v_call: TRBV5-1; clone_size: -; d_call: TRBD1; cdr3_nt: TGCGCCAGCAGCTTGGGACAGGGCCTTGACACTGAAGCTTTCTTT; cdr3_aa: CASSLGQGLDTEAFF
cdr3_length: 16; j_call: TRBJ2-5; v_call: TRBV7-9; clone_size: once; d_call: TRBD1; cdr3_nt: TGTGCCAGCAGCCAGCTGGGACAGGGGGCTTTCGAGACCCAGTACTTC; cdr3_aa: CASSQLGQGAFETQYF
cdr3_length: 14; j_call: TRBJ2-1; v_call: TRBV28; clone_size: -; d_call: -; cdr3_nt: TGTGCCAGCTGCAAGCGGGCAGGTTACAATGAGCAGTTCTTC; cdr3_aa: CASCKRAGYNEQFF
cdr3_length: 15; j_call: TRBJ2-2; v_call: TRBV18; clone_size: -; d_call: -; cdr3_nt: TGTGCCAGCTCACCACCCGGGGGTAACACCGGGGAGCTGTTTTTT; cdr3_aa: CASSPPGGNTGELFF
cdr3_length: 14; j_call: TRBJ1-5; v_call: TRBV2; clone_size: -; d_call: -; cdr3_nt: TGTGCCAGCACACAGAGTTATAGCAATCAGCCCCAGCATTTT; cdr3_aa: CASTQSYSNQPQHF
cdr3_length: 16; j_call: TRBJ2-1; v_call: TRBV19; clone_size: -; d_call: TRBD1; cdr3_nt: TGTGCCAGTAGGGGACAGGGGGCTAGCTCCTACAATGAGCAGTTCTTC; cdr3_aa: CASRGQGASSYNEQFF
cdr3_length: 14; j_call: TRBJ2-2; v_call: TRBV3-1/TRBV3-2; clone_size: once; d_call: -; cdr3_nt: TGTGCCAGCAGGGAACAGGGTTTTACCGGGGAGCTGTTTTTT; cdr3_aa: CASREQGFTGELFF
cdr3_length: 16; j_call: TRBJ1-5; v_call: TRBV21-1; clone_size: -; d_call: -; cdr3_nt: TGTGCCAGCAGCATGTGGACAGTTAATAGCAATCAGCCCCAGCATTTT; cdr3_aa: CASSMWTVNSNQPQHF
cdr3_length: 16; j_call: TRBJ2-2; v_call: TRBV27; clone_size: -; d_call: TRBD2; cdr3_nt: TGTGCCAGCAGTCTAGGGACTAGCGGGGGCTCCGGGGAGCTGTTTTTT; cdr3_aa: CASSLGTSGGSGELFF
cdr3_length: 13; j_call: TRBJ2-3; v_call: TRBV2; clone_size: once; d_call: -; cdr3_nt: TGTGCCAGCAGTGAACGGCCAGCGGATACGCAGTATTTT; cdr3_aa: CASSERPADTQYF
cdr3_length: 15; j_call: TRBJ2-1; v_call: TRBV5-1; clone_size: -; d_call: TRBD2; cdr3_nt: TGCGCCAGCAAGCTGGGCGCGGGAGGGTACAATGAGCAGTTCTTC; cdr3_aa: CASKLGAGGYNEQFF
cdr3_length: 13; j_call: TRBJ1-2; v_call: TRBV11-2; clone_size: -; d_call: -; cdr3_nt: TGTGCCAGCAGCTCTACTCAACTCTATGGCTACACCTTC; cdr3_aa: CASSSTQLYGYTF
cdr3_length: 15; j_call: TRBJ2-1; v_call: TRBV7-9; clone_size: -; d_call: TRBD2; cdr3_nt: TGTGCCAGCAGCAAACAGCCTAGCGGGAACAATGAGCAGTTCTTC; cdr3_aa: CASSKQPSGNNEQFF